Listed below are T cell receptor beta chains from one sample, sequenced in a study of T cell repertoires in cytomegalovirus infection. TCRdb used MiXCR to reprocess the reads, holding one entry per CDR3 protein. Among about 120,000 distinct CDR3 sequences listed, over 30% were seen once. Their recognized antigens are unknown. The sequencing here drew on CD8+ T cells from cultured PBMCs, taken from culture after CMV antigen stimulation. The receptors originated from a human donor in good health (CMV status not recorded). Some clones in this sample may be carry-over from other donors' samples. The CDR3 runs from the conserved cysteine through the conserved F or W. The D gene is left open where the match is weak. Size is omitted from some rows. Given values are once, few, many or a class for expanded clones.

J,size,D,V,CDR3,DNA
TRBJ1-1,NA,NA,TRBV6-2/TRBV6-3,CAYRAGVNTEAFF,TGTGCCTATCGGGCAGGCGTCAACACTGAAGCTTTCTTT
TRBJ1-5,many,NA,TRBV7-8,CASSLEGGISNQPQHF,TGTGCCAGCAGCTTAGAGGGGGGGATTAGCAATCAGCCCCAGCATTTT
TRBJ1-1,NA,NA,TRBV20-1,CSASRENTEAFF,TGCAGTGCTTCCCGGGAAAACACTGAAGCTTTCTTT
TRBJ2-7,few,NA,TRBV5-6,CASSLEVYSYEQYF,TGTGCCAGCAGCTTGGAAGTCTACAGCTACGAGCAGTACTTC
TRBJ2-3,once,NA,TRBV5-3,CASSLVGNPRDTQYF,TGTGCCAGCAGCTTGGTGGGGAACCCCCGGGATACGCAGTATTTT
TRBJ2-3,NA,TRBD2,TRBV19,CASSSSGGDLDTQYF,TGTGCCAGTAGTAGTAGCGGGGGCGATCTAGATACGCAGTATTTT
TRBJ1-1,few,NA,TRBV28,CASSPGRVEAFF,TGTGCCAGCAGCCCAGGGAGGGTTGAAGCTTTCTTT
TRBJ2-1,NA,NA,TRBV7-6,CASGVEGYNEQFF,TGTGCCAGCGGGGTCGAGGGCTACAATGAGCAGTTCTTC
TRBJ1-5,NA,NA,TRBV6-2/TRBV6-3,CASSTDRSNLPQHF,TGTGCCAGCAGTACCGACCGGAGCAATCTGCCCCAGCATTTT
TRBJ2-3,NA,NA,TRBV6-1,CASSEYGDTQYF,TGTGCCAGCAGTGAATACGGGGATACGCAGTATTTT
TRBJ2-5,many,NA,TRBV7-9,CASSLAFGGHQETQYF,TGTGCCAGCAGCTTAGCGTTCGGGGGGCACCAAGAGACCCAGTACTTC
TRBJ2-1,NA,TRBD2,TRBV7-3,CASSFSGGGYNEQFF,TGTGCCAGCAGCTTCAGCGGGGGGGGATACAATGAGCAGTTCTTC
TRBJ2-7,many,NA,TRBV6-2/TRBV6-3,CASSATRIYEQYF,TGTGCCAGCAGCGCCACTAGGATCTACGAGCAGTACTTC
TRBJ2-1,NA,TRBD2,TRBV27,CASSLGLGLAGGDEQFF,TGTGCCAGCAGCTTAGGCCTCGGACTAGCGGGGGGGGATGAGCAGTTCTTC
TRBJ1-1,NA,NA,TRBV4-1,CASSQTQGRTEAFF,TGCGCCAGCAGCCAAACGCAGGGAAGGACTGAAGCTTTCTTT
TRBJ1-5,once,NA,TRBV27,CARSSGGGQPQHF,TGTGCCAGGAGTTCGGGGGGCGGTCAGCCCCAGCATTTT
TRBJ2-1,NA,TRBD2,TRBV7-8,CASSLWASGGQQFF,TGTGCCAGCAGCTTATGGGCTAGCGGGGGGCAGCAGTTCTTC
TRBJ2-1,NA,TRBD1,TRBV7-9,CASSLSGTGEYNEQFF,TGTGCCAGCAGCTTGTCTGGGACAGGGGAATACAATGAGCAGTTCTTC
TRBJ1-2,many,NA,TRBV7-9,CASSLALGVGYGYTF,TGTGCCAGCAGCTTAGCTCTAGGGGTAGGCTATGGCTACACCTTC
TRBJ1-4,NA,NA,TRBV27,CASSLEAGPNEKLFF,TGTGCCAGCAGTTTGGAGGCAGGCCCTAATGAAAAACTGTTTTTT
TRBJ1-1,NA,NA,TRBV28,CASIDWGTEAFF,TGTGCCAGCATAGACTGGGGGACTGAAGCTTTCTTT
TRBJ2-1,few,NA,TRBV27,CASSLSDTMNEQFF,TGTGCCAGCAGTTTATCAGACACTATGAATGAGCAGTTCTTC
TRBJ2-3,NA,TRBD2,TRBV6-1,CASSEGLAGGDTQYF,TGTGCCAGCAGTGAAGGTCTAGCGGGGGGAGATACGCAGTATTTT
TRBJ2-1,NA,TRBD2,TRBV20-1,CSARLAGGSHIGYNEQFF,TGCAGTGCTAGACTAGCGGGGGGCAGTCATATAGGCTACAATGAGCAGTTCTTC
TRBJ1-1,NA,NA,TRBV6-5,CASSRFRVLNTEAFF,TGTGCCAGCAGTAGGTTCAGGGTACTGAACACTGAAGCTTTCTTT
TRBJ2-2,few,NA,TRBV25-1,CASSTGRMNTGELFF,TGTGCCAGCAGTACGGGGCGGATGAACACCGGGGAGCTGTTTTTT
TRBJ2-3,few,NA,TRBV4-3,CASSQYSQTTDTQYF,TGCGCCAGCAGCCAATACAGCCAGACCACAGATACGCAGTATTTT
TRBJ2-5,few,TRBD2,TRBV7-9,CASSSLTSRETQYF,TGTGCCAGCAGCTCCCTGACTAGCAGGGAGACCCAGTACTTC
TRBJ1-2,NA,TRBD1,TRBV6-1,CASSLVQGADYGYTF,TGTGCCAGCAGTTTGGTACAGGGGGCTGACTATGGCTACACCTTC
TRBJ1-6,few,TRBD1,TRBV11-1,CASSELRGPDPLHF,TGTGCCAGCAGCGAACTCAGGGGGCCAGATCCCCTCCACTTT
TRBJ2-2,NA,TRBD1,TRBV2,CASIQGWTGTFTGELFF,TGTGCCAGCATTCAAGGTTGGACAGGGACTTTTACCGGGGAGCTGTTTTTT
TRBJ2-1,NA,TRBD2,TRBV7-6,CASSATSGVSYNEQFF,TGTGCCAGCAGCGCAACTAGCGGGGTCTCCTACAATGAGCAGTTCTTC
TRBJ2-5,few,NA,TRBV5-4,CASSLMEGGTYQETQYF,TGTGCCAGCAGCCTCATGGAGGGGGGTACCTATCAAGAGACCCAGTACTTC
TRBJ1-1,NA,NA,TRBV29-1,CSVRNTEAFF,TGCAGCGTTAGGAACACTGAAGCTTTCTTT
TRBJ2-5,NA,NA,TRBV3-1,CASSQDVGQQTQYF,TGTGCCAGCAGCCAAGACGTAGGACAACAGACCCAGTACTTC
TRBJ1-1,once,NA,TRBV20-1,CSALAETNTEAFF,TGCAGTGCTCTGGCAGAGACCAACACTGAAGCTTTCTTT
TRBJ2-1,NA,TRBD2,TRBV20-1,CSARELGTSGYNEQFF,TGCAGTGCTAGAGAGTTGGGGACTAGCGGATACAATGAGCAGTTCTTC
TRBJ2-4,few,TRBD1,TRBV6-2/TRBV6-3,CASSYLGPGQGVSDGKNIQYF,TGTGCCAGCAGTTACCTTGGACCGGGACAGGGGGTTTCGGACGGAAAAAACATTCAGTACTTC
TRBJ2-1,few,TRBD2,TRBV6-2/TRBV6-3,CASSPQRGEPYNEQFF,TGTGCCAGCAGTCCCCAGCGGGGGGAACCCTACAATGAGCAGTTCTTC
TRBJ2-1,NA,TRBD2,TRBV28,CASSFLLLAGANNEQFF,TGTGCCAGCAGTTTTCTGTTACTAGCGGGAGCTAACAATGAGCAGTTCTTC